This paragraph reports one T cell receptor beta chain. Terminally differentiated effector memory CD45RA+ cells were left out of the naive CD8 fraction, which was CD45RO-negative and positively selected for CCR7. Trimming stripped 0 bases from V and 7 bases from J, with 10 bases between. CDR1 LGHNA and CDR2 YSLEER come from the germline V gene. The CDR3 is made up of 13 amino acids. The sample belongs to a study of shared clonotypes between healthy human individuals. TCRdb's copy holds only in-frame clones and misses some; the assay was immunoSEQ multiplex PCR. The data contain more than 2 million clones, around 95% of them singletons.

Sequenced: naive CD8+ T cells from PBMCs. The chain has TRBV4-3 and TRBJ2-7, with a possible D match to TRBD2 (5 bases). The clonotype was recovered from a young man in good health. Some clones in this sample may be carry-over from other donors' samples. In nucleotides, the CDR3 is TGCGCCAGCAGCCAAGATCGAGGGCTGGAGCAGTACTTC. Translated: CASSQDRGLEQYF.